The T cell receptor beta chain described here comes from a study of CD8+ T cells in alopecia areata. Regarding treatment: oral pan-JAK inhibitor, 5-10 mg twice daily. From alopecia areata patients, lesional scalp punch biopsies and peripheral blood were collected. General study points: Normal scalp showed lower clonality than lesional scalp, especially alopecia totalis/universalis.

Only a few counts were recorded for this clone. Its antigen is not known. As the sequencing template, cDNA was produced by extracting RNA and reverse transcribing it. Sequenced by immunoSEQ multiplex PCR; TCRdb stores in-frame clones only, minus some. The sample yields roughly 220,000 clones, more than 60% seen once. The CDR3 length is 16 residues. CDR1 and CDR2 (germline): SGHDN, FVKESK. V lost 0 bases and J lost 4; bases outside the gene matches: 7. The source material was CD4+ T cells sorted from blood, sampled around week 46, from a patient treated with tofacitinib. This clonotype was sampled from a human donor with alopecia areata. The chain is built from TRBV14 and TRBJ2-3, with 7 bases aligning to TRBD2. CDR3 region: CASSQDPAGSPDTQYF. In DNA, the CDR3 is TGTGCCAGCAGCCAAGACCCAGCGGGGTCCCCAGATACGCAGTATTTT.